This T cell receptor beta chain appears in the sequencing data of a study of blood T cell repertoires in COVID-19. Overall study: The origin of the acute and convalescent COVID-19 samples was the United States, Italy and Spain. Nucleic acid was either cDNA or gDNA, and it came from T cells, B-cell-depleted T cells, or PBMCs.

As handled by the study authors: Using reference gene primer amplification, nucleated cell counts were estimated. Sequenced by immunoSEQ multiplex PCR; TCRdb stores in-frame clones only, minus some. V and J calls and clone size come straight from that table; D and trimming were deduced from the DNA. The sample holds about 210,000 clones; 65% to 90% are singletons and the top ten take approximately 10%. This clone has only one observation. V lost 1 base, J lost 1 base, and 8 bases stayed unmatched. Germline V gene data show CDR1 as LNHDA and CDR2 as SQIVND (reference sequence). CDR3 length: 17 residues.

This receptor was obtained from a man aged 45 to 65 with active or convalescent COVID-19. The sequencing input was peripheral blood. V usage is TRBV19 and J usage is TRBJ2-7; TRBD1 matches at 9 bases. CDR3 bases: TGTGCCAGTAGTATAGTGGCGGGACAGGGCCTGTCCTACGAGCAGTACTTC. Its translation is CASSIVAGQGLSYEQYF.